One T cell receptor (beta chain) is described in this entry. Its antigen is currently unknown. The sample originates from a study of cytomegalovirus exposure and HLA in healthy donors. Study-level background: When 398 donors were genotyped, about 86% of them were found to fall in the Caucasian-associated ancestry cluster.

The PCR was carried out with 60 Vbeta primers and 13 Jbeta primers. Profiling relied on immunoSEQ multiplex PCR, and the TCRdb table lists in-frame clones only, not all of them. The table records around 200,000 clones, roughly 70% of them present only once. Notes on the study in general: Presence/absence analyses assumed roughly uniform sequencing depth across donors. In vitro assays verified that three CMV-associated chains recognized CMV antigens specifically. It was approximately 160 TCR beta chains that were listed as cytomegalovirus-associated.

This sequence originates from a middle-aged man in good health and CMV-seropositive. Material for sequencing was PBMCs.

The CDR3 region is CASSLRTSGGSSYNEQFF. The DNA for the CDR3 is TGTGCCAGCAGCTTAAGGACTAGCGGGGGGAGCTCCTACAATGAGCAGTTCTTC. The chain recombines TRBV7-8 with TRBJ2-1; 14 nucleotides agree with TRBD2. This CDR3 region has 18 residues. Germline V gene data show CDR1 as SGHVS and CDR2 as FQNEAQ. V dropped 2 bases and J dropped 0; count of bases not matched to a gene: 3.